The clone carrying this T cell receptor (beta chain) was counted between two and nine times. Antigen specificity is unknown. It was with a sample-barcoded 5' primer and a J-beta primer mix that a second PCR of about 6 to 11 cycles was run. From the 5' RACE reads, TCRdb called clonotypes with MiXCR, one entry per CDR3 protein. The repertoire consists of hundreds of thousands of distinct CDR3 sequences, with roughly three fifths occurring once and the leading ten covering 20% to 30%. This record comes from a study of blood T cells in healthy people across ages. Every sample had a minimum of 6 million PBMCs isolated. Whole-study results and caveats: Possibly, changes in expanded clonotypes were confounded because donor CMV status was unknown.

The V end lost 7 bases, the J end lost 5 bases, and 16 bases lay between the germline ends. The CDR3 has 13 amino acids. The V gene's germline CDR1 is SQVTM and CDR2 ANQGSEA. This TCR was sampled from a man between 35 and 55 years old in good health. The V and J genes are TRBV29-1 and TRBJ2-3, with D maybe TRBD1 (6 bases). Sequencing input: blood. For the CDR3, the DNA is TGCAGCGGGGAATGGACAGCTAAAGATACGCAGTATTTT. It encodes CSGEWTAKDTQYF.